This TCR beta chain was identified in a study of T cell changes during pregnancy in multiple sclerosis. CDR3 length: 16 residues. Germline values: CDR1 MNHNY, CDR2 SVGAGI (reference sequence). Trimming removed 5 bases from V and 4 bases from J; junction bases left unmatched: 7. Profiling relied on immunoSEQ multiplex PCR, and the TCRdb table lists in-frame clones only, not all of them. The sample includes 95,000 to 100,000 clones, roughly 94% of them seen just once. This chain joins TRBV6-6 and TRBJ2-1, with 11 bases that match TRBD2. The input for sequencing was peripheral blood, taken after pregnancy. This receptor was obtained from a female donor in good health, enrolled as a control in a pregnancy study. The CDR3 DNA sequence: TGTGCCAGCAGTCCACATACTAGCGGGAGTTACAATGAGCAGTTCTTC. This translates into CASSPHTSGSYNEQFF.